This TCR beta chain was profiled in a study of tumor-infiltrating lymphocytes in primary liver carcinoma. Looking at the study overall: Every patient in the cohort had a primary liver carcinoma. That carcinoma was treated by surgical resection.

Alongside blood RNA obtained from unsorted whole blood, germline DNA was also extracted. The CDR3 sequence is 19 residues long. V dropped 6 bases and J dropped 1; count of bases not matched to a gene: 15. Germline V gene sequence: CDR1 MNHEY, CDR2 SVGAGI. Total RNA (approximately 500 ng) served as template for TCR beta cDNA synthesis primed by a constant-region primer. For TCR beta, libraries were produced by three nested multiplex PCR rounds using slightly modified ARM-PCR. Each of the first two PCR rounds ran around 10 cycles with TRBV1-TRBV30 forward and C-beta reverse primers. TCRdb re-derived calls from the multiplex PCR reads in MiXCR, one entry per CDR3 protein. Among 250,000 to 350,000 distinct CDR3 sequences listed, approximately 54% were seen once.

Sequences were obtained from peripheral blood. The chain couples TRBV6-5 to TRBJ2-6; TRBD1 agrees at 7 bases. The receptor was derived from a woman in her twenties or thirties with primary liver carcinoma and hepatitis B virus infection. For the CDR3, the DNA is TGTGCCAGCAGCCTCATTCACAGGGGTTACCAGTCTGGGGCCAACGTCCTGACTTTC. It translates to CASSLIHRGYQSGANVLTF.